The present T cell receptor (beta chain) was sequenced within a study of human T cells and chemical hapten exposure. TCRdb called the RACE reads again in MiXCR, with one record for every CDR3 protein. The sample includes approximately 73,000 distinct CDR3 sequences, about a tenth of them seen just once. Time point given: patch test 1, 2 weeks after DPC sensitization. The treatment was: therapeutic diphenylcyclopropenone sensitization with weekly scalp DPC. The V and J ends lost 6 bases and 9 bases, in that order; junction bases with no gene match: 11. CDR3 length: 16 residues. Germline CDR1 ENHRY, CDR2 SYGVKD.

The source material was whole blood, sampled in connection with sensitization to the hapten diphenylcyclopropenone (DPC). The clonotype originates from a woman aged 45-65 years with alopecia areata. Some clones in this sample may be carry-over from other donors' samples. The chain employs TRBV10-3 and TRBJ2-1; TRBD2 aligns across 13 bases. DNA of the CDR3: TGTGCCATCAGCGCGGGGCGGACTAGCGGGAGAGGTGAGCAGTTCTTC. It yields the protein CAISAGRTSGRGEQFF.